One and the same sample provided the 14 T cell receptor beta chains below, sequenced in a study of blood T cell repertoires in COVID-19. Method: immunoSEQ multiplex PCR; TCRdb's copy keeps in-frame clones and lacks some. The table has over 200,000 clones, 75% to 90% seen once. Sequencing input: PBMCs or T cells enriched from blood (not recorded which). The receptors shown here come from a man between 40 and 49 years old who had recovered from COVID-19.

The V and J genes are TRBV11-2 and TRBJ2-7; 11 bases agree with TRBD2. The junction had 7 bases not matched to a gene; V was cut back by 0 bases and J by 6 bases. CDR1 is SGHAT and CDR2 is FQNNGV in the germline V gene. CDR3 size: 16 residues. CDR3 coding DNA: TGTGCCAGCAGCTTAGATCGGCTAGCGGGGGGAGGCGAGCAGTACTTC. Translation: CASSLDRLAGGGEQYF.

Concerning this clone: The sample holds other DNA sequences that translate to the same CDR3. The rearrangement uses TRBV4-2 and TRBJ2-1; 9 bases map to TRBD1. Germline V gene lookup returns CDR1 LGHNA and CDR2 YNFKEQ. Trimming removed 0 bases from V and 4 bases from J; junction bases left unmatched: 4. The CDR3 is 16 residues long. As DNA, the CDR3 is TGTGCCAGCAGCCAAGACGGGACAGGGACTTACAATGAGCAGTTCTTC. Translating it yields CASSQDGTGTYNEQFF.

The chain combines TRBV18 with TRBJ1-1; no firm D call. The CDR3 contains 17 residues. Trimming left V 2 bases short and J 5 bases short, with 21 bases between. CDR1 is KGHSH and CDR2 is LQKENI in the germline V gene. The CDR3 sequence is CASSPSPLGVGWTEAFF. The CDR3, as DNA: TGTGCCAGCTCACCAAGCCCATTGGGAGTGGGTTGGACTGAAGCTTTCTTT.

This chain joins TRBV7-8 and TRBJ2-1; the match to TRBD2 covers 10 bases. This CDR3 has 16 residues. Trimming at V came to 2 bases and at J to 6 bases, leaving 7 bases not matched to a gene. In germline, CDR1 is SGHVS, CDR2 FQNEAQ. This CDR3 is CASSLTVASGSNEQFF. DNA for the CDR3: TGTGCCAGCAGCTTAACTGTGGCTAGCGGGAGCAATGAGCAGTTCTTC.

The chain recombines TRBV4-1 with TRBJ2-2; D is possibly TRBD2 (5 bases). Trimming took 1 base from V and 0 from J, leaving 12 bases between them. Per germline, CDR1 MGHRA and CDR2 YSYEKL. The CDR3 is made up of 17 amino acids. CDR3 loop: CASSQGSLAANTGELFF. The CDR3, as DNA: TGCGCCAGCAGCCAAGGGAGCCTAGCAGCGAACACCGGGGAGCTGTTTTTT.

The rearrangement joins TRBV6-5 to TRBJ2-5; weak D call: TRBD1 (6 bases). V was shortened by 5 bases and J by 1 base, with 11 bases between the two germline ends. The germline gives CDR1 MNHEY, CDR2 SVGAGI. The CDR3 loop spans 14 amino acids. CDR3 DNA sequence: TGTGCCAGCAGTATTTCCAGGGGCCAAGAGACCCAGTACTTC. This encodes CASSISRGQETQYF.

The gene calls are TRBV15 and TRBJ1-2; TRBD1 agrees at 8 bases. This CDR3 is 13 amino acids long. The J segment lost 5 bases and the V segment lost 5 bases, leaving 4 bases of the junction unmatched. Germline assignment: CDR1 LNHNV and CDR2 YYDKDF (reference sequence). CDR3: CATSEDRGYGYTF. DNA of the CDR3: TGTGCCACCAGCGAAGACAGGGGTTATGGCTACACCTTC.

V and J are TRBV19 and TRBJ2-7; TRBD1 matches 10 bases. The CDR3 sequence is 13 residues long. V shed 8 bases and J 5 bases; nucleotides not matched to a gene: 6. CDR1 LNHDA and CDR2 SQIVND come from the germline V gene (reference sequence). The chain's CDR3 is CASARDRGDEQYF. The CDR3 DNA follows: TGTGCCAGTGCCCGGGACAGGGGAGACGAGCAGTACTTC.

This chain connects TRBV19 to TRBJ2-7; D perhaps matches TRBD1 (6 bases). The germline V and J ends were trimmed by 1 base and 4 bases, with 11 bases remaining between them. The CDR3 is 14 residues long. Germline assignment: CDR1 LNHDA and CDR2 SQIVND (reference sequence). CDR3 bases: TGTGCCAGTAGTATAGTAGGACAGACATACGAGCAGTACTTC. Its protein is CASSIVGQTYEQYF.

This clone is a singleton in its sample. CDR3 sequence (DNA): TGTGCCAGCAGCTTAGGGCGGTCCGCGGGTCTAGGGGAAAAACTGTTTTTT. Protein: CASSLGRSAGLGEKLFF. The rearrangement uses TRBV7-9 and TRBJ1-4; D call uncertain. This CDR3 has 17 residues. CDR1 is SEHNR, CDR2 FQNEAQ, per germline (reference sequence). The V end lost 1 base, the J end lost 8 bases, and 20 bases lay between the germline ends. Supplemented by reference TRBV7-9 and TRBJ1-4, the full variable domain reads DTGVSQNPRHKITKRGQNVTFRCDPISEHNRLYWYRQTLGQGPEFLTYFQNEAQLEKSRLLSDRFSAERPKGSFSTLEIQRTEQGDSAMYLCASSLGRSAGLGEKLFFGSGTQLSVL.

This clone was detected a few times. V is TRBV19 and J is TRBJ1-5, with D possibly TRBD1 on 5 matching bases. Germline CDR1 and CDR2: LNHDA and SQIVND (reference sequence). This CDR3 spans 13 amino acids. V gave up 9 bases and J gave up 3 bases, with 12 bases separating them. This CDR3 reads CASVSGVNQPQHF. Written as DNA, the CDR3 is TGTGCCAGCGTATCGGGGGTCAATCAGCCCCAGCATTTT.

The gene calls are TRBV5-1 and TRBJ2-7; 9 bases map to TRBD1. The CDR3 spans 16 residues. Germline V lookup: CDR1 SGHRS, CDR2 YFSETQ. After removal of 5 bases from V and 1 base from J, the junction contained 10 bases not matched to a gene. Written as DNA, the CDR3 is TGCGCCAGCAGTTTGAGTCCGGGACAGGGTTCCTACGAGCAGTACTTC. Encoded protein: CASSLSPGQGSYEQYF.

This rearrangement joins TRBV9 to TRBJ2-7; tentatively, D is TRBD1 (6 bases). The germline CDR1 and CDR2 sequences are SGDLS and YYNGEE. V was shortened by 7 bases and J by 6 bases, with 11 bases between the two germline ends. The CDR3 sequence is 11 residues long. This CDR3 is CASEGGGEQYF. The CDR3 DNA sequence: TGTGCCAGCGAAGGGGGTGGCGAGCAGTACTTC. Full variable domain (outside the CDR3, taken from reference TRBV9 and TRBJ2-7): DSGVTQTPKHLITATGQRVTLRCSPRSGDLSVYWYQQSLDQGLQFLIQYYNGEERAKGNILERFSAQQFPDLHSELNLSSLELGDSALYFCASEGGGEQYFGPGTRLTVT.

This chain connects TRBV2 to TRBJ1-4; D is unresolved. The CDR3 covers 11 residues. Germline lookup yields CDR1 SNHLY and CDR2 FYNNEI. Trimming removed 1 base from V and 10 bases from J, with 4 bases in between. Here the CDR3 DNA reads TGTGCCAGCAGTGAAGACGGAAAACTGTTTTTT. Translating it yields CASSEDGKLFF.